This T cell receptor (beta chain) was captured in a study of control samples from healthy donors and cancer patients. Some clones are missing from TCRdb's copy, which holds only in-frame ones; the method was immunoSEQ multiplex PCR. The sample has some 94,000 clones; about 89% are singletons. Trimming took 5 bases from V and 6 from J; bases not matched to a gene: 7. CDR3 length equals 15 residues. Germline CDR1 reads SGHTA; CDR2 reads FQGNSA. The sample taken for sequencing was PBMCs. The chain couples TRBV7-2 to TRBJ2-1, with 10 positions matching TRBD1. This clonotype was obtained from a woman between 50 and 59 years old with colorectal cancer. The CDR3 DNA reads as TGTGCCAGCAGCGCCGACAGGGGGCGCGGCAATGAGCAGTTCTTC. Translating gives CASSADRGRGNEQFF.